These 7 T cell receptor beta chains originate from one sample sequenced in a study of cytomegalovirus exposure and HLA in healthy donors. Researchers ran the PCR with 60 Vbeta and 13 Jbeta primers. Produced via immunoSEQ multiplex PCR; TCRdb's table is partial and in-frame only. The sample has 170,000 or so clones; over 70% are singletons. The sequenced sample consisted of PBMCs. The source is a woman between 50 and 59 years old in good health and CMV-seropositive.

The chain uses TRBV9 and TRBJ2-5; D is undetermined. V was trimmed by 0 bases and J by 4 bases, leaving 10 bases between them. The CDR3 has 14 amino acids. Germline CDR1 is SGDLS and CDR2 is YYNGEE. CDR3 DNA: TGTGCCAGCAGCGTAGCCCCTAGTGGAGAGACCCAGTACTTC. As protein: CASSVAPSGETQYF.

The chain recombines TRBV12-5 with TRBJ2-2; the match to TRBD2 covers 7 bases. Trimming took 8 bases from V and 5 from J; bases not matched to a gene: 17. The length of the CDR3 is 17 residues. Germline V gene data show CDR1 as LGHNT and CDR2 as FRNRAP. The CDR3 DNA is TGTGCTAGTACCAATATAGCGGGCCCCCCGGGGACCGGGGAGCTGTTTTTT. This translates into CASTNIAGPPGTGELFF.

This sequence joins TRBV7-2 and TRBJ1-1; tentative D call: TRBD1 (6 bases). The germline V gene encodes CDR1 SGHTA and CDR2 FQGNSA. This CDR3 has 15 residues. Trimming took 2 bases from V and 7 from J, leaving 17 bases between them. The DNA of the CDR3 is TGTGCCAGCAGCTTATTGAGGGCCGGACAGAATGAAGCTTTCTTT. Translating it yields CASSLLRAGQNEAFF.

The chain has TRBV7-3 and TRBJ2-7; TRBD2 matches 7 bases. The germline V gene encodes CDR1 SGHTA and CDR2 FQGTGA. This CDR3 region has 15 residues. V was pared by 2 bases and J by 0 bases, with 4 bases of the junction left unmatched. This chain's CDR3 is CASSLGSGVSYEQYF. The CDR3 DNA is TGTGCCAGCAGCTTAGGGAGCGGGGTCTCCTACGAGCAGTACTTC.

The V call is TRBV19, the J call TRBJ1-1; no firm D call. The CDR3 has 14 amino acids. Germline V lookup: CDR1 LNHDA, CDR2 SQIVND (reference sequence). V gave up 4 bases and J gave up 4 bases, with 13 bases separating them. In DNA, the CDR3 is TGTGCCAGTAGTACAGGACTGGGTCGCACTGAAGCTTTCTTT. It encodes CASSTGLGRTEAFF.

This chain links TRBV30 with TRBJ1-1, with 9 bases identical to TRBD1. Germline CDR1 is GTSNPN and CDR2 is SVGIG (reference sequence). CDR3 length: 12 residues. V shed 4 bases and J 11 bases; nucleotides not matched to a gene: 8. CDR3 DNA sequence: TGTGCCTGGACTCCGGGGGGACAGGGCGCTTTCTTT. Translation gives CAWTPGGQGAFF.

The CDR3 region has the DNA TGCGCCAGCAGCTTGGCGGCGGGGGAAGATACGCAGTATTTT. Protein product: CASSLAAGEDTQYF. The chain employs TRBV5-1 and TRBJ2-3; 7 nucleotides align to TRBD2. The CDR3 has 14 amino acids. J gave up 5 bases and V 0 bases, and 3 bases lay outside the gene matches. Germline-derived CDR1 and CDR2 are SGHRS and YFSETQ.